The rows below give T cell receptor beta chains drawn from one sample of a study of vaccination and CD4 T cells after COVID-19. TCRdb independently ran MiXCR on the PCR reads; one entry per CDR3 protein. The sample has about 18,000 distinct CDR3 sequences, about half seen once; the top ten hold under 7.5%. Their recognized antigens are unknown. Sample: CD4+ T cells from blood, cultured in vitro. The receptor set was obtained from a human donor who had recovered from COVID-19. Both conserved end residues are part of each CDR3. The D gene is left open where the match is weak. For some rows the clone size is stated as once, few or many, or as a class when expanded; others skip it.

abundance: .
v_gene: TRBV10-1
j_gene: TRBJ2-7
d_gene: TRBD1
len: 14
CDR3nt: TGCGCCAGCAGTCAGGCCGGGACAGAGAACGAGCAGTACTTC
CDR3aa: CASSQAGTENEQYF

abundance: few
v_gene: TRBV19
j_gene: TRBJ1-5
d_gene: TRBD1
len: 15
CDR3nt: TGTGCCAGGCCTAACCCGGGACAGAGCAATCAGCCCCAGCATTTT
CDR3aa: CARPNPGQSNQPQHF

abundance: .
v_gene: TRBV11-2
j_gene: TRBJ2-7
d_gene: .
len: 12
CDR3nt: TGTGCCAGCAGCCAAGGAACGGGACGCCGCTACTTC
CDR3aa: CASSQGTGRRYF

abundance: .
v_gene: TRBV24-1
j_gene: TRBJ2-6
d_gene: .
len: 13
CDR3nt: TGTGCCACCAGTGATACTGGGGCCAACGTCCTGACTTTC
CDR3aa: CATSDTGANVLTF

abundance: .
v_gene: TRBV24-1
j_gene: TRBJ2-2
d_gene: .
len: 15
CDR3nt: TGTGCCACCAGTGATGCCCAAATTAACGCCGGGGAGCTGTTTTTT
CDR3aa: CATSDAQINAGELFF

abundance: few
v_gene: TRBV21-1
j_gene: TRBJ1-5
d_gene: .
len: 17
CDR3nt: TGTGCCGGACCCCCTGGCTGGGCAGGACCTTGCAATCAGCCCCAGCATTTT
CDR3aa: CAGPPGWAGPCNQPQHF

abundance: .
v_gene: TRBV6-5
j_gene: TRBJ2-7
d_gene: .
len: 12
CDR3nt: TGTGCCAGCAGTTATCCAGGCTACGAGCAGTACTTC
CDR3aa: CASSYPGYEQYF

abundance: .
v_gene: TRBV29-1
j_gene: TRBJ2-2
d_gene: TRBD2
len: 15
CDR3nt: TGCAGCGCCTCACTAGCGGGAGGCAACACCGGGGAGCTGTTTTTT
CDR3aa: CSASLAGGNTGELFF

abundance: .
v_gene: TRBV4-2
j_gene: TRBJ1-3
d_gene: .
len: 17
CDR3nt: TGTGCCAGCAGCCAAGACGGAAACAGGGCGACTGGAAACACCATATATTTT
CDR3aa: CASSQDGNRATGNTIYF

abundance: .
v_gene: TRBV19
j_gene: TRBJ1-1
d_gene: TRBD1
len: 16
CDR3nt: TGTGCCAGTAGTTTACCGGGACAGGGGATGAACACTGAAGCTTTCTTT
CDR3aa: CASSLPGQGMNTEAFF

abundance: .
v_gene: TRBV10-3
j_gene: TRBJ2-3
d_gene: .
len: 16
CDR3nt: TGTGCCGCCCAAGGTCCCGACGGGGGAGATAGAGATACGCAGTATTTT
CDR3aa: CAAQGPDGGDRDTQYF

abundance: .
v_gene: TRBV7-2
j_gene: TRBJ1-4
d_gene: .
len: 14
CDR3nt: TGTGCCAGCAGCTTAAAGGGGAATTGGGAAAAACTGTTTTTT
CDR3aa: CASSLKGNWEKLFF

abundance: .
v_gene: TRBV5-1
j_gene: TRBJ1-2
d_gene: TRBD1
len: 13
CDR3nt: TGCGCCAGCAGAGGGACAGCTAACTATGGCTACACCTTC
CDR3aa: CASRGTANYGYTF

abundance: few
v_gene: TRBV20-1
j_gene: TRBJ2-1
d_gene: .
len: 16
CDR3nt: TGCAGTGCTCGACTCCTCCGCTATAGCTCCTACAATGAGCAGTTCTTC
CDR3aa: CSARLLRYSSYNEQFF

abundance: .
v_gene: TRBV20-1
j_gene: TRBJ2-1
d_gene: .
len: 14
CDR3nt: TGCAGTGCCCCGGGCCCGGAAACCCACAATGAGCAGTTCTTC
CDR3aa: CSAPGPETHNEQFF

abundance: few
v_gene: TRBV7-2
j_gene: TRBJ1-2
d_gene: .
len: 15
CDR3nt: TGTGCCAGCAGCCCTTTCCTTGGGGAGAACTATGGCTACACCTTC
CDR3aa: CASSPFLGENYGYTF

abundance: .
v_gene: TRBV6-5
j_gene: TRBJ1-2
d_gene: .
len: 14
CDR3nt: TGTGCCAGCAGTTACTCAAGGGTTAACTATGGCTACACCTTC
CDR3aa: CASSYSRVNYGYTF

abundance: few
v_gene: TRBV7-9
j_gene: TRBJ2-5
d_gene: .
len: 14
CDR3nt: TGTGCCAGCAGCTTAACAGTTGGTATAGAGACCCAGTACTTC
CDR3aa: CASSLTVGIETQYF

abundance: .
v_gene: TRBV10-3
j_gene: TRBJ2-3
d_gene: .
len: 14
CDR3nt: TGTGCCATCGGAGTTAGCGGAAGCACAGATACGCAGTATTTT
CDR3aa: CAIGVSGSTDTQYF

abundance: .
v_gene: TRBV20-1
j_gene: TRBJ1-2
d_gene: .
len: 12
CDR3nt: TGCAGTGCCCTAGACTATGTCTATGGCTACACCTTC
CDR3aa: CSALDYVYGYTF

abundance: .
v_gene: TRBV12-3/TRBV12-4
j_gene: TRBJ2-1
d_gene: TRBD2
len: 14
CDR3nt: TGTGCCGTAAGGGGCAGCGGGAGGTGGGTTGAGCAGTTCTTC
CDR3aa: CAVRGSGRWVEQFF

abundance: .
v_gene: TRBV20-1
j_gene: TRBJ2-7
d_gene: .
len: 16
CDR3nt: TGCAGTGCTAGTACAGGGAGGATTGGCGTCTCCTACGAGCAGTACTTC
CDR3aa: CSASTGRIGVSYEQYF

abundance: once
v_gene: TRBV28
j_gene: TRBJ2-5
d_gene: .
len: 13
CDR3nt: TGTGCCAGCAGCTCAGGCCTAATAGAGACCCAGTACTTC
CDR3aa: CASSSGLIETQYF

abundance: .
v_gene: TRBV20-1
j_gene: TRBJ2-1
d_gene: TRBD2
len: 16
CDR3nt: TGCAGTGCTAGGCTGAGACTAGCGGGCTCCTACAATGAGCAGTTCTTC
CDR3aa: CSARLRLAGSYNEQFF

abundance: .
v_gene: TRBV18
j_gene: TRBJ2-7
d_gene: .
len: 14
CDR3nt: TGTGCCAGCTCTACAGGTCTAGTCTCCTACGAGCAGTACTTC
CDR3aa: CASSTGLVSYEQYF

abundance: .
v_gene: TRBV10-2
j_gene: TRBJ2-7
d_gene: .
len: 16
CDR3nt: TGCGCCAGCAGTGAATTGCGGCGGAGGGGACCGGGCGAGCAGTACTTC
CDR3aa: CASSELRRRGPGEQYF

abundance: .
v_gene: TRBV7-2
j_gene: TRBJ1-4
d_gene: .
len: 15
CDR3nt: TGTGCCAGCAGCCTATACAGTAATTCTAATGAAAAACTGTTTTTT
CDR3aa: CASSLYSNSNEKLFF

abundance: .
v_gene: TRBV18
j_gene: TRBJ1-2
d_gene: .
len: 14
CDR3nt: TGTGCCAGCTCACCAGGCAGTGATAACTATGGCTACACCTTC
CDR3aa: CASSPGSDNYGYTF

abundance: .
v_gene: TRBV19
j_gene: TRBJ1-1
d_gene: .
len: 14
CDR3nt: TGTGCCAGTAGTATGGAGGGTATGAGCACTGAAGCTTTCTTT
CDR3aa: CASSMEGMSTEAFF

abundance: .
v_gene: TRBV4-2
j_gene: TRBJ2-4
d_gene: TRBD2
len: 16
CDR3nt: TGTGCCAGCAGCCAAGCCCAGCGGGAAGGAATAAACATTCAGTACTTC
CDR3aa: CASSQAQREGINIQYF

abundance: .
v_gene: TRBV30
j_gene: TRBJ1-6
d_gene: .
len: 13
CDR3nt: TGTGCCTGGAGTGTAAACCATAATTCACCCCTCCACTTT
CDR3aa: CAWSVNHNSPLHF

abundance: .
v_gene: TRBV2
j_gene: TRBJ2-3
d_gene: .
len: 13
CDR3nt: TGTGCCAGCAGTGAGGGGAGAACAGATACGCAGTATTTT
CDR3aa: CASSEGRTDTQYF

abundance: once
v_gene: TRBV10-3
j_gene: TRBJ2-2
d_gene: .
len: 14
CDR3nt: TGTGCCATCAGGGGGGCGAGCGGCGCCGGGGAGCTGTTTTTT
CDR3aa: CAIRGASGAGELFF

abundance: .
v_gene: TRBV5-1
j_gene: TRBJ2-2
d_gene: .
len: 16
CDR3nt: TGCGCCAGCAGCTTAAATCTGCCTAGCAACACCGGGGAGCTGTTTTTT
CDR3aa: CASSLNLPSNTGELFF

abundance: .
v_gene: TRBV20-1
j_gene: TRBJ1-6
d_gene: .
len: 14
CDR3nt: TGCAGTGCTAGCAGAGGGGCACTGAATTCACCCCTCCACTTT
CDR3aa: CSASRGALNSPLHF

abundance: .
v_gene: TRBV10-2
j_gene: TRBJ1-2
d_gene: .
len: 12
CDR3nt: TGCGCCAGCAGTGAACCCGACTATGGCTACACCTTC
CDR3aa: CASSEPDYGYTF

abundance: few
v_gene: TRBV28
j_gene: TRBJ1-1
d_gene: .
len: 11
CDR3nt: TGTGCCAGCAGGTTAGGAGCTGAAGCTTTCTTT
CDR3aa: CASRLGAEAFF

abundance: .
v_gene: TRBV19
j_gene: TRBJ2-2
d_gene: TRBD2
len: 18
CDR3nt: TGTGCCAGTAACACGAGGCGGACTAGCGGGACCTTTGTCGGGGAGCTGTTTTTT
CDR3aa: CASNTRRTSGTFVGELFF

abundance: .
v_gene: TRBV10-1
j_gene: TRBJ2-2
d_gene: .
len: 13
CDR3nt: TGCGCCAGCTCGAGGCAGGGCACCGGGGAGCTGTTTTTT
CDR3aa: CASSRQGTGELFF

abundance: few
v_gene: TRBV27
j_gene: TRBJ1-6
d_gene: .
len: 13
CDR3nt: TGTGCCAGCAGTTTAAAAGTGGATTCACCCCTCCACTTT
CDR3aa: CASSLKVDSPLHF

abundance: .
v_gene: TRBV20-1
j_gene: TRBJ2-7
d_gene: TRBD2
len: 14
CDR3nt: TGCAGTGCTAGACGGGGGGTTTTCAAGGTCGAGCAGTACTTC
CDR3aa: CSARRGVFKVEQYF

abundance: .
v_gene: TRBV5-1
j_gene: TRBJ1-1
d_gene: TRBD1
len: 15
CDR3nt: TGCGCCAGCAGCTCCCGGACAGGATTGAGCACTGAAGCTTTCTTT
CDR3aa: CASSSRTGLSTEAFF

abundance: .
v_gene: TRBV6-1
j_gene: TRBJ2-5
d_gene: TRBD2
len: 14
CDR3nt: TGTGCCAGCAGCCCGGGGGTAGCGGGAGAGACCCAGTACTTC
CDR3aa: CASSPGVAGETQYF

abundance: once
v_gene: TRBV18
j_gene: TRBJ1-5
d_gene: .
len: 16
CDR3nt: TGTGCCAGCTCCCCGGGGCCTCCGTCCAGCAATCAGCCCCAGCATTTT
CDR3aa: CASSPGPPSSNQPQHF

abundance: few
v_gene: TRBV20-1
j_gene: TRBJ2-3
d_gene: .
len: 13
CDR3nt: TGCAGTGCTAGCCCTTCAGGGGCAGATACGCAGTATTTT
CDR3aa: CSASPSGADTQYF

abundance: once
v_gene: TRBV7-7
j_gene: TRBJ2-5
d_gene: .
len: 13
CDR3nt: TGTGCCAGCAGCCCAATAAAGAAGGAGACCCAGTACTTC
CDR3aa: CASSPIKKETQYF

abundance: few
v_gene: TRBV12-3/TRBV12-4
j_gene: TRBJ1-2
d_gene: .
len: 14
CDR3nt: TGTGCCAGCAGACGTGGGCTTACTAACTATGGCTACACCTTC
CDR3aa: CASRRGLTNYGYTF

abundance: .
v_gene: TRBV10-3
j_gene: TRBJ2-3
d_gene: TRBD2
len: 16
CDR3nt: TGTGCCATCAGTGGTACTAGCGGGAGGGCCGGAGATACGCAGTATTTT
CDR3aa: CAISGTSGRAGDTQYF

abundance: once
v_gene: TRBV6-1
j_gene: TRBJ1-2
d_gene: TRBD1
len: 13
CDR3nt: TGTGCCAGCAGCCAGACAGGGGACTATGGCTACACCTTC
CDR3aa: CASSQTGDYGYTF

abundance: few
v_gene: TRBV20-1
j_gene: TRBJ2-5
d_gene: .
len: 14
CDR3nt: TGCAGTGCCCCCATCGACCGGCCCCCCGAGACCCAGTACTTC
CDR3aa: CSAPIDRPPETQYF

abundance: .
v_gene: TRBV20-1
j_gene: TRBJ1-2
d_gene: .
len: 13
CDR3nt: TGCAGTGCTAGAAAGGGGGGGGTAGTGGGCTACACCTTC
CDR3aa: CSARKGGVVGYTF

abundance: few
v_gene: TRBV15
j_gene: TRBJ1-6
d_gene: .
len: 15
CDR3nt: TGTGCCACCAGCAGAGGAGGGGTGTCTAATTCACCCCTCCACTTT
CDR3aa: CATSRGGVSNSPLHF

abundance: .
v_gene: TRBV12-3/TRBV12-4
j_gene: TRBJ1-6
d_gene: TRBD1
len: 14
CDR3nt: TGTGCCAGCAGTCCGGGACAGGGATCTTCACCCCTCCACTTT
CDR3aa: CASSPGQGSSPLHF

abundance: .
v_gene: TRBV19
j_gene: TRBJ1-1
d_gene: TRBD1
len: 14
CDR3nt: TGTGCCAGTAGTATCTCAGGGGGCGGGACTGAAGCTTTCTTT
CDR3aa: CASSISGGGTEAFF